Detailed here is one T cell receptor beta chain. This CDR3 has 14 residues. The germline V gene has CDR1 GTSNPN and CDR2 SVGIG (reference sequence). V lost 8 bases and J lost 0; bases outside the gene matches: 8. Profiled with immunoSEQ multiplex PCR; TCRdb holds only in-frame clones, not every one. The sample consists of 110,000 or so clones, about 75% of them appearing once. The sample originates from a study of blood T cell repertoires in COVID-19. Study-wide context: Sites across the United States, Italy and Spain contributed samples from acute and convalescent COVID-19.

This chain joins TRBV30 and TRBJ1-1, with 8 positions matching TRBD1. Sequencing was carried out using peripheral blood. The sequence derives from a woman in her 70s with acute or convalescent COVID-19. The CDR3 loop reads CARDRPLMNTEAFF. The CDR3 nucleotides are TGTGCCCGGGACAGGCCGTTAATGAACACTGAAGCTTTCTTT.